This T cell receptor (beta chain) was sequenced for a study of high-grade serous ovarian cancer treatment subgroups. Study-level points and caveats: CDR1 and CDR2 were left unanalyzed; analyses focused on CDR3.

In the case of this clone: Its antigen is still unknown.

Tumor samples were obtained before definitive surgery or chemotherapy. The CDR3 is made up of 16 amino acids. Trimming cost V 5 bases and J 3 bases; bases outside gene matches: 5. Per germline, CDR1 MDHEN and CDR2 SYDVKM. Measured with immunoSEQ multiplex PCR; TCRdb has only the in-frame clones, and not every one. The table includes fewer than 9,500 clones, about 66% detected once. This chain uses TRBV28 with TRBJ2-1; 12 nucleotides line up with TRBD2. Sequenced sample: tumor tissue. The clonotype originates from a human donor with high-grade serous ovarian cancer. The CDR3 DNA reads as TGTGCCAGCAGTCAACTAGCGGGAGGCCACTACAATGAGCAGTTCTTC. This translates into CASSQLAGGHYNEQFF. Full variable domain (remainder filled in from reference TRBV28 and TRBJ2-1): DVKVTQSSRYLVKRTGEKVFLECVQDMDHENMFWYRQDPGLGLRLIYFSYDVKMKEKGDIPEGYSVSREKKERFSLILESASTNQTSMYLCASSQLAGGHYNEQFFGPGTRLTVL.